Listed below are T cell receptor beta chains from one sample, sequenced in a study of response to subunit inactivated influenza vaccine. TCRdb called the RT-PCR reads again in MiXCR, with one record for every CDR3 protein. The repertoire holds 750,000 to 850,000 distinct CDR3 sequences, with roughly 18% as singletons. The sequences come from PBMCs from blood, collected 5 to 6 days after vaccination. These receptors came from a man in his fifties or sixties who received an inactivated influenza vaccine. Each CDR3 is given with its conserved first and last residue. The order of the fields is J gene, D gene, V gene, clone size, CDR3 protein, CDR3 DNA. D genes are given only for firm matches. Part of the rows lack a size; the others show once, few, many or a class for expanded clones.

J gene: TRBJ2-7
D gene: .
V gene: TRBV5-5
clone size: few
CDR3 protein: CASSGPGTQSYEQYF
CDR3 DNA: TGTGCCAGCAGCGGACCCGGGACCCAATCCTACGAGCAGTACTTC

J gene: TRBJ1-2
D gene: .
V gene: TRBV7-9
clone size: few
CDR3 protein: CASSLGPGRDGYTF
CDR3 DNA: TGTGCCAGCAGCTTAGGGCCGGGAAGAGATGGCTACACCTTC

J gene: TRBJ1-5
D gene: .
V gene: TRBV6-1
clone size: .
CDR3 protein: CASSSYRETYQPQHF
CDR3 DNA: TGTGCCAGCAGCTCTTACAGGGAGACCTATCAGCCCCAGCATTTT

J gene: TRBJ2-7
D gene: .
V gene: TRBV9
clone size: .
CDR3 protein: CASSPRGAAHEQYF
CDR3 DNA: TGTGCCAGCAGCCCGAGGGGGGCAGCTCACGAGCAGTACTTC

J gene: TRBJ2-6
D gene: .
V gene: TRBV10-3
clone size: .
CDR3 protein: CATWDPGHTSGANVLTF
CDR3 DNA: TGTGCCACCTGGGACCCGGGCCATACTTCTGGGGCCAACGTCCTGACTTTC

J gene: TRBJ2-5
D gene: TRBD2
V gene: TRBV19
clone size: .
CDR3 protein: CASSFGGRLQETQYF
CDR3 DNA: TGTGCCAGTAGTTTCGGCGGGAGGCTCCAAGAGACCCAGTACTTC

J gene: TRBJ1-5
D gene: .
V gene: TRBV6-1
clone size: .
CDR3 protein: CASSESGANNQPQHF
CDR3 DNA: TGTGCCAGCAGTGAATCGGGGGCCAACAATCAGCCCCAGCATTTT

J gene: TRBJ1-6
D gene: .
V gene: TRBV12-3/TRBV12-4
clone size: .
CDR3 protein: CASSKNNSPLHF
CDR3 DNA: TGTGCCAGCAGTAAAAATAATTCACCCCTCCACTTT

J gene: TRBJ1-2
D gene: .
V gene: TRBV3-1
clone size: .
CDR3 protein: CASSQAWGSNYGYTF
CDR3 DNA: TGTGCCAGCAGCCAAGCTTGGGGATCTAACTATGGCTACACCTTC

J gene: TRBJ2-2
D gene: .
V gene: TRBV4-3
clone size: many
CDR3 protein: CASSQETGANGELFF
CDR3 DNA: TGCGCCAGCAGCCAAGAAACGGGGGCGAACGGGGAGCTGTTTTTT

J gene: TRBJ2-6
D gene: .
V gene: TRBV30
clone size: .
CDR3 protein: CAWSAKPGNPGANVLTF
CDR3 DNA: TGTGCCTGGAGTGCAAAGCCAGGCAATCCTGGGGCCAACGTCCTGACTTTC

J gene: TRBJ1-6
D gene: .
V gene: TRBV6-5
clone size: .
CDR3 protein: CASSYIPTGFPLHF
CDR3 DNA: TGTGCCAGCAGTTACATTCCTACAGGATTCCCCCTCCACTTT